This T cell receptor beta chain was documented in a study of cytomegalovirus exposure and HLA in healthy donors. The data were produced by immunoSEQ multiplex PCR, yet TCRdb's version contains in-frame clones alone and is incomplete. The table records tens of thousands of clones, 80% to 95% of them present only once. Germline lookup yields CDR1 SGHKS and CDR2 YYEKEE (reference sequence). V trimming: 3 bases; J trimming: 5 bases; junction bases outside the gene matches: 5. The CDR3 extends over 16 amino acids. The clonotype was recovered from a man younger than 30 in good health and CMV-seropositive. The chain links TRBV5-5 to TRBJ2-1, with 13 bases aligning to TRBD2. Sequencing was carried out using PBMCs. CDR3 bases: TGTGCCAGCAGCTGGACTAGCGGGGGAGGTCACAATGAGCAGTTCTTC. This gives the protein CASSWTSGGGHNEQFF. Variable domain in full (rest from reference TRBV5-5 and TRBJ2-1): DAGVTQSPTHLIKTRGQQVTLRCSPISGHKSVSWYQQVLGQGPQFIFQYYEKEERGRGNFPDRFSARQFPNYSSELNVNALLLGDSALYLCASSWTSGGGHNEQFFGPGTRLTVL.